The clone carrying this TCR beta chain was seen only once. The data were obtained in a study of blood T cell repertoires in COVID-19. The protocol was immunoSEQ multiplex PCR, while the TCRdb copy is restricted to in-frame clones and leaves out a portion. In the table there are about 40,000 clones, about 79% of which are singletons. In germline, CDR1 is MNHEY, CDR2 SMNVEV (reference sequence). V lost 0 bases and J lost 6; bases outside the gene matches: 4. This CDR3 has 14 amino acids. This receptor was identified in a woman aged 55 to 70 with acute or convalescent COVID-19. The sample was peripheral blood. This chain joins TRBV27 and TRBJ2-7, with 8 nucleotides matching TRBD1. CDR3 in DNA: TGTGCCAGCAGTTTATCGACTACAGGGGGCGAGCAGTACTTC. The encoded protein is CASSLSTTGGEQYF.